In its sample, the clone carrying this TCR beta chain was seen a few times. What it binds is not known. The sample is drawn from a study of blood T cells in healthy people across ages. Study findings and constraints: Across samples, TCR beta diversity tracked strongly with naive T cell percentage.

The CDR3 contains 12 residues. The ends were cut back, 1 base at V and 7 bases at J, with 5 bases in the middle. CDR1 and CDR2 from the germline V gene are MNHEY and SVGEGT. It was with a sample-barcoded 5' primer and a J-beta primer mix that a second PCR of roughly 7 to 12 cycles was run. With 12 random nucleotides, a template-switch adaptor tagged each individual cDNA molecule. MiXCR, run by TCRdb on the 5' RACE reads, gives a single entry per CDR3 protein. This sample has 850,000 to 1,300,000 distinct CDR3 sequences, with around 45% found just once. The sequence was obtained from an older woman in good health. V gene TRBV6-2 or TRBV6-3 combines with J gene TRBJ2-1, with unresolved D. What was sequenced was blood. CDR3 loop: CASSYFRNEQFF. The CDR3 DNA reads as TGTGCCAGCAGTTACTTCCGGAATGAGCAGTTCTTC.